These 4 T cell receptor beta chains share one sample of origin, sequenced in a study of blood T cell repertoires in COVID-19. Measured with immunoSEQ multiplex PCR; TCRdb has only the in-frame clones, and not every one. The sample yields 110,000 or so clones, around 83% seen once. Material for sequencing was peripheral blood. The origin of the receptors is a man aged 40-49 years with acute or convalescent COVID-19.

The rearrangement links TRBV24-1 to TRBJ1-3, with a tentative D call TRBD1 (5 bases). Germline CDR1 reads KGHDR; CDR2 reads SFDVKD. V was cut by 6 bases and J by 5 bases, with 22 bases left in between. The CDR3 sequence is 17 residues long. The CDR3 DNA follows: TGTGCCACCAGTAAAAAACCTCACAGGCGCGCAAGAAACACCATATATTTT. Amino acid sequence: CATSKKPHRRARNTIYF.

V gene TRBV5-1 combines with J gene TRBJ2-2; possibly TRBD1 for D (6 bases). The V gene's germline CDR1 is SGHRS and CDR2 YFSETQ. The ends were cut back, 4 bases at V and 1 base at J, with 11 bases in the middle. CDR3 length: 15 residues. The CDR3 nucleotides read TGCGCCAGCAGCGTAAAACAGGGGAACACCGGGGAGCTGTTTTTT. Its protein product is CASSVKQGNTGELFF.

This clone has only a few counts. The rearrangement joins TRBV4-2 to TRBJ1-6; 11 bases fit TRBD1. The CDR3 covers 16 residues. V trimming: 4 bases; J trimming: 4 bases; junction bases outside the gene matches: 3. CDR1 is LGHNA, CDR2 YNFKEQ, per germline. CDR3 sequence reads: CASSRTGGPYNSPLHF. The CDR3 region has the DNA TGTGCCAGCAGCCGGACAGGGGGCCCTTATAATTCACCCCTCCACTTT.

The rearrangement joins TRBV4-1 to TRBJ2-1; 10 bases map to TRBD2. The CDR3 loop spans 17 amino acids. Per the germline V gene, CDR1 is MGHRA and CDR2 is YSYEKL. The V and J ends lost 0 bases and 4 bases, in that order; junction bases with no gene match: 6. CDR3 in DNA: TGCGCCAGCAGCCAAGATAGGGTACTAGCGGGGTACAATGAGCAGTTCTTC. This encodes CASSQDRVLAGYNEQFF.